This entry concerns a single T cell receptor (beta chain). The method was immunoSEQ multiplex PCR; TCRdb's version includes in-frame clones alone and lacks a portion of them. The sample lists approximately 60,000 clones, approximately 92% occurring once. This record comes from a study of OX40 agonist ivuxolimab in advanced cancers. This TCR was recovered from an adult with an advanced solid tumor such as melanoma, head and neck, liver or kidney cancer. This sample comprised CD4+ or CD8+ T cells sorted from blood, obtained in a trial of the OX40 agonist ivuxolimab.

The CDR3 region has the DNA TGCGCCAGCAGCTTGTTAGGGGTAACAGGCTACGAGCAGTACTTC. The encoded protein is CASSLLGVTGYEQYF. V is TRBV5-1 and J is TRBJ2-7; D perhaps matches TRBD1 (5 bases). Germline values: CDR1 SGHRS, CDR2 YFSETQ. The V end was cut by 1 base, the J end by 3 bases, with 14 bases between. This CDR3 has 15 amino acids.